A single sample is the source of the 26 T cell receptor beta chains below, sequenced in a study of shared clonotypes between healthy human individuals. The repertoire was sequenced with immunoSEQ multiplex PCR; TCRdb's copy has only in-frame clones and lacks some. The data show approximately 510,000 clones, approximately 79% seen once. Input material: PBMCs. These TCRs come from a woman in her thirties or forties in good health. Some clones in this sample may be carry-over from other donors' samples.

V and J are TRBV11-2 and TRBJ2-3; 7 bases match TRBD2. There are 16 residues in the CDR3. Germline values: CDR1 SGHAT, CDR2 FQNNGV. V lost 1 base, J lost 6 bases, and 10 bases stayed unmatched. Here the CDR3 reads CASSLALGGAGDTQYF. CDR3 coding DNA: TGTGCCAGCAGCTTAGCCCTGGGAGGGGCGGGGGATACGCAGTATTTT.

This clone appeared once. The genes are TRBV18 and TRBJ2-5, with a tentative D call TRBD1 (6 bases). V was clipped by 5 bases and J by 4 bases, with 8 bases between them. Germline V gene sequence: CDR1 KGHSH, CDR2 LQKENI. This CDR3 is built from 12 residues. The DNA of the CDR3 is TGTGCCAGCTCAAAACAGGGAGAGACCCAGTACTTC. This codes for CASSKQGETQYF.

The J gene is TRBJ1-5, the V gene TRBV18; no clear D. Trimming stripped 5 bases from V and 1 base from J, with 12 bases between. Per germline, CDR1 KGHSH and CDR2 LQKENI. The CDR3 runs 15 residues. DNA of the CDR3: TGTGCCAGCTCAACAGCCGTGGGGAGCAATCAGCCCCAGCATTTT. It codes for CASSTAVGSNQPQHF.

The chain has TRBV9 and TRBJ2-7; D is possibly TRBD2 (5 bases). The CDR3 sequence is 15 residues long. Germline values: CDR1 SGDLS, CDR2 YYNGEE. V was trimmed by 4 bases and J by 0 bases, leaving 14 bases between them. CDR3 amino acids: CASSPSGTLSYEQYF. For the CDR3, the DNA is TGTGCCAGCAGCCCCAGCGGAACCCTCTCCTACGAGCAGTACTTC.

The genes are TRBV21-1 and TRBJ1-2. TRBV21-1 is flagged as a pseudogene. The CDR3 length is 11 residues. The CDR3 here is CASSGVYGYTF. CDR3 coding DNA: TGTGCCAGCTCCGGGGTCTATGGCTACACCTTC.

This chain connects TRBV18 to TRBJ1-5; the D gene is possibly TRBD1 (5 bases). Trimming shortened V by 3 bases and J by 0 bases, and 12 bases separated the two germline ends. The germline gives CDR1 KGHSH, CDR2 LQKENI. The CDR3 consists of 16 residues. CDR3 coding DNA: TGTGCCAGCTCACCCACCGGGGGGTTTAGCAATCAGCCCCAGCATTTT. Translation: CASSPTGGFSNQPQHF. The entire variable domain, with the rest obtained from reference TRBV18 and TRBJ1-5, is as follows: NAGVMQNPRHLVRRRGQEARLRCSPMKGHSHVYWYRQLPEEGLKFMVYLQKENIIDESGMPKERFSAEFPKEGPSILRIQQVVRGDSAAYFCASSPTGGFSNQPQHFGDGTRLSIL.

J is TRBJ2-1 and V is TRBV7-9; TRBD1 might be the D (6 bases). V was shortened by 8 bases and J by 7 bases, with 9 bases between the two germline ends. Per the germline V gene, CDR1 is SEHNR and CDR2 is FQNEAQ (reference sequence). The CDR3 loop spans 11 amino acids. CDR3 DNA: TGTGCCAGCGTAACAGGGAATGAGCAGTTCTTC. Its protein is CASVTGNEQFF.

The chain is built from TRBV18 and TRBJ2-1, with 14 bases fitting TRBD2. From germline, CDR1 is KGHSH and CDR2 LQKENI. This CDR3 comprises 14 residues. V gave up 2 bases and J gave up 16 bases; unmatched junction bases: 7. The CDR3 region is CASSPGTSGGLTFF. Written as DNA, the CDR3 is TGTGCCAGCTCACCAGGGACTAGCGGGGGCCTCACCTTCTTC. The full variable domain, rest sourced from reference TRBV18 and TRBJ2-1, is NAGVMQNPRHLVRRRGQEARLRCSPMKGHSHVYWYRQLPEEGLKFMVYLQKENIIDESGMPKERFSAEFPKEGPSILRIQQVVRGDSAAYFCASSPGTSGGLTFFGPGTRLTVL.

This clone was seen a few times. The chain combines TRBV18 with TRBJ1-1; D gene unclear. Trimming removed 2 bases at V and 0 bases at J, with 10 bases between. CDR3 length equals 15 residues. CDR1 is KGHSH and CDR2 is LQKENI in the germline V gene. The CDR3 DNA reads as TGTGCCAGCTCACCAGGAATAGGGATGAACACTGAAGCTTTCTTT. This encodes CASSPGIGMNTEAFF.

The V and J genes are TRBV7-9 and TRBJ2-5; TRBD2 agrees at 7 bases. The J segment lost 2 bases and the V segment lost 5 bases, leaving 5 bases of the junction unmatched. The CDR3 contains 14 residues. Germline V lookup: CDR1 SEHNR, CDR2 FQNEAQ (reference sequence). The CDR3 loop reads CASSLQREQETQYF. CDR3 in DNA: TGTGCCAGCAGCCTCCAGCGGGAACAAGAGACCCAGTACTTC.

This clone came up many times. This sequence joins TRBV6-1 and TRBJ2-5; D may be TRBD1 or TRBD2 (5 bases each). Germline values: CDR1 MNHNS, CDR2 SASEGT. V lost 6 bases to trimming and J lost 13 bases, with 24 bases between them. The CDR3 runs to 14 residues. CDR3 residues: CASSSGLETYELYF. The CDR3 DNA reads TGTGCCAGCAGCTCGGGGCTGGAAACTTATGAGCTGTACTTC.

This clone has just one count. In DNA, the CDR3 is TGTGCCAGCAGCCAAGATCTCGGGGGGGCGACCTACGAGCAGTACTTC. As protein: CASSQDLGGATYEQYF. The chain has TRBV4-2 and TRBJ2-7; 8 bases line up with TRBD2. This CDR3 has 16 amino acids. The V gene's germline CDR1 is LGHNA and CDR2 YNFKEQ. V lost 0 bases and J lost 2; bases outside the gene matches: 6.

The chain links TRBV6-5 to TRBJ1-4; D is uncertain. Germline V gene lookup returns CDR1 MNHEY and CDR2 SVGAGI. This CDR3 has 15 residues. Trimming cost V 6 bases and J 0 bases, with 11 bases left between them. For the CDR3, the DNA is TGTGCCAGCAGGGAAAACGGTGCAACTAATGAAAAACTGTTTTTT. Translated, it gives CASRENGATNEKLFF.

This clone has a single count. The V and J genes are TRBV9 and TRBJ2-1, with TRBD1 matching 12 bases. Looked up from germline, CDR1 is SGDLS and CDR2 is YYNGEE. J lost 8 bases, V lost 1 base, and 4 bases had no gene match. The CDR3 loop spans 15 amino acids. CDR3 amino acids: CASSVQGTGGDEQFF. DNA of the CDR3: TGTGCCAGCAGCGTACAAGGGACAGGGGGCGATGAGCAGTTCTTC.

This clone was seen a few times. This chain connects TRBV28 to TRBJ1-1; 9 bases are shared with TRBD1. Germline V gene sequence: CDR1 MDHEN, CDR2 SYDVKM. The ends lost 4 bases at V and 1 base at J; junction bases unmatched: 7. The CDR3 runs 16 residues. The chain's CDR3 is CASSSRRDRANTEAFF. CDR3 DNA sequence: TGTGCCAGCAGTTCACGCCGGGACAGGGCGAACACTGAAGCTTTCTTT.

The rearrangement uses TRBV19 and TRBJ2-1, with 9 bases fitting TRBD2. CDR1 is LNHDA and CDR2 is SQIVND in the germline V gene (reference sequence). Trimming at V came to 2 bases and at J to 7 bases, leaving 12 bases not matched to a gene. The CDR3 spans 17 residues. CDR3 in amino acids: CASSISGEGGRANEQFF. Written as DNA, the CDR3 is TGTGCCAGTAGTATAAGTGGTGAAGGCGGGAGGGCTAATGAGCAGTTCTTC.

The V gene is TRBV2, the J gene TRBJ2-7; D unresolved. CDR1 SNHLY and CDR2 FYNNEI come from the germline V gene. With 4 bases removed from V and 12 bases from J, the gap between germline ends came to 16 bases. This CDR3 is 12 amino acids long. CDR3 sequence (DNA): TGTGCCAGCAGTGGCTACTGGGGATGGCGGTACTTC. Residues: CASSGYWGWRYF.

V usage is TRBV4-2 and J usage is TRBJ2-2; D is perhaps TRBD1 or TRBD2 (5 bases each). CDR1 LGHNA and CDR2 YNFKEQ come from the germline V gene. The CDR3 sequence is 15 residues long. V was trimmed by 4 bases and J by 4 bases, leaving 13 bases between them. The CDR3 spells CASSPGRGSTGELFF. CDR3 sequence (DNA): TGTGCCAGCAGCCCGGGACGAGGGAGCACCGGGGAGCTGTTTTTT.

The chain combines TRBV2 with TRBJ1-1; D might be TRBD1 (5 bases). This CDR3 comprises 14 residues. Germline V gene sequence: CDR1 SNHLY, CDR2 FYNNEI. V was trimmed by 5 bases and J by 1 base, leaving 11 bases between them. The CDR3 DNA reads TGTGCCAGCAGTAAACAGGATCCGAACACTGAAGCTTTCTTT. Amino acids: CASSKQDPNTEAFF.

This chain uses TRBV28 with TRBJ2-7, with a possible D match to TRBD1 (5 bases). Germline CDR1 reads MDHEN; CDR2 reads SYDVKM. The CDR3 extends over 12 amino acids. Between the trimmed V and J ends, which lost 7 bases and 4 bases, there was a span of 11 bases. CDR3 DNA: TGTGCCAGCAATCCCCAGGGTTACGAGCAGTACTTC. Translated: CASNPQGYEQYF.

V gene TRBV19 combines with J gene TRBJ2-3; 7 nucleotides align to TRBD2. Germline V lookup: CDR1 LNHDA, CDR2 SQIVND (reference sequence). V shed 6 bases, J shed 3 bases, and the junction held 15 bases outside the gene matches. The length of the CDR3 is 17 residues. CDR3 nucleotide sequence: TGTGCCAGTAGAGAGGGTAGCGGGCCCTTTGGAACAGATACGCAGTATTTT. Amino acids: CASREGSGPFGTDTQYF.

J is TRBJ2-3 and V is TRBV7-9; no definite D call. The germline V and J ends were trimmed by 1 base and 6 bases, with 5 bases remaining between them. CDR3 length: 12 amino acids. The germline V gene has CDR1 SEHNR and CDR2 FQNEAQ (reference sequence). The chain's CDR3 is CASSLDGDTQYF. As DNA, the CDR3 is TGTGCCAGCAGCTTAGACGGGGATACGCAGTATTTT.

The chain links TRBV5-1 to TRBJ2-7; 8 bases fit TRBD2. Germline CDR1 SGHRS, CDR2 YFSETQ. The length of the CDR3 is 16 residues. After removal of 4 bases from V and 4 bases from J, the junction contained 13 bases not matched to a gene. In DNA, the CDR3 is TGCGCCAGCAGCAACGGGGAGGCCTCGGGAGGGTACGAGCAGTACTTC. Its protein is CASSNGEASGGYEQYF.

The rearrangement joins TRBV6-5 to TRBJ2-6, with a possible D match to TRBD1 (5 bases). With 7 bases removed from V and 0 bases from J, the gap between germline ends came to 10 bases. This CDR3 contains 15 residues. The germline CDR1 and CDR2 sequences are MNHEY and SVGAGI. CDR3 nucleotide sequence: TGTGCCAGCATTCATACAGGCTCTGGGGCCAACGTCCTGACTTTC. Protein: CASIHTGSGANVLTF.

To note about this clone: Other DNA sequences in the same sample also yield this CDR3. The V gene is TRBV7-2, the J gene TRBJ2-7; D not resolved. Germline loops: CDR1 SGHTA, CDR2 FQGNSA. The CDR3 runs 12 residues. Trimming took 6 bases from V and 0 from J, leaving 6 bases between them. CDR3 DNA sequence: TGTGCCAGCAGTTTAAGCTCCTACGAGCAGTACTTC. Amino acid sequence: CASSLSSYEQYF.

The rearrangement uses TRBV7-9 and TRBJ2-7; weak D call: TRBD2 (6 bases). This CDR3 comprises 15 residues. With 3 bases removed from V and 1 base from J, the gap between germline ends came to 13 bases. Germline loops: CDR1 SEHNR, CDR2 FQNEAQ (reference sequence). DNA of the CDR3: TGTGCCAGCAGCTTCGCTAGCGCCTATTCCTACGAGCAGTACTTC. Translating gives CASSFASAYSYEQYF.